The text below deals with one TCR beta chain. Its antigen is not known. Profiling relied on immunoSEQ multiplex PCR, and the TCRdb table lists in-frame clones only, not all of them. The table has 1.5 million to 2.5 million clones, about 95% seen once. This sample stems from a study of shared clonotypes between healthy human individuals. Study findings and constraints: Sequencing depth was expected to affect clonotype sharing among donors.

The germline V gene has CDR1 SGHVS and CDR2 FQNEAQ. The CDR3 runs 18 residues. The V end was cut by 2 bases, the J end by 5 bases, with 21 bases between. Naive CD8 populations comprised CD45RO-negative cells positively selected for CCR7, excluding terminally differentiated effector memory CD45RA+ cells. The TCR comes from a man younger than 35 in good health. The V gene is TRBV7-8, the J gene TRBJ2-2; the D gene is possibly TRBD2 (6 bases). Source material: naive CD8+ T cells sorted from blood. The CDR3 DNA follows: TGTGCCAGCAGCTTACTTAGCGGCAGTTTAAGCAGGACCGGGGAGCTGTTTTTT. Residues: CASSLLSGSLSRTGELFF.